This T cell receptor (beta chain) was sequenced during a study of blood T cell repertoires in COVID-19. As originally analysed: Reference gene primer amplification gave estimated nucleated cell counts. Generated by immunoSEQ multiplex PCR, the TCRdb table keeps only in-frame clones and is missing some. The V and J calls and clone size were taken over from that table, and D and trimming were inferred from the DNA. The data hold 95,000 to 100,000 clones, with 85% to 95% observed a single time. With 1 base removed from V and 6 bases from J, the gap between germline ends came to 9 bases. Germline loops: CDR1 SGHTA, CDR2 FQGNSA. CDR3 length equals 14 residues.

What was sequenced was peripheral blood. This TCR came from a man over 45 with active COVID-19. This chain links TRBV7-2 with TRBJ1-4; D unresolved. CDR3 region: CASSLGGRDEKLFF. CDR3 nucleotide sequence: TGTGCCAGCAGCTTAGGCGGGAGGGATGAAAAACTGTTTTTT.